The following is a T cell receptor (beta chain) sequence with its context. In this sample, this clonotype turned up many times. Its recognized antigen is unknown. Base qualities are not provided; no much larger clone lies one nucleotide away. The source of the sample is a study of T cells in Graves' hyperthyroidism and ophthalmopathy (dated by TCRdb to between 2018 and 2021). In terms of the full investigation: Peripheral blood was collected at initial diagnosis, before any treatment. To identify TCR V-J signatures that set the groups apart, the researchers used a discovery cohort of 95 to 100 patients, made up of some 41 with Graves' ophthalmopathy and 57 with stable Graves' hyperthyroidism. Prospective prediction of ophthalmopathy was tested in an independent validation cohort consisting of some 19 hyperthyroidism patients and approximately 16 patients who later progressed to ophthalmopathy. The 100 discovery patients were randomly split 7:3 into training and test sets. Thyroid tissue and blood T-cell repertoires from six Graves' hyperthyroidism patients were also compared in the study. After blood sampling, hyperthyroidism patients were treated with methimazole at a starting dose of 30 mg daily, and ophthalmopathy patients were treated with high-dose intravenous methylprednisolone. According to the paper, TCR Vbeta CDR3 sequencing was carried out on over 130 peripheral blood samples, which came from under 50 ophthalmopathy, under 85 hyperthyroidism and 17 progressor patients.

TCR beta CDR3 regions were amplified from RNA transcripts. For the first round of RT-PCR on the TCR CDR3, the HTBI primer set was used together with the Qiagen OneStep RT-PCR kit. Libraries were constructed in a second round of multiplex PCR, after which size selection and purification were performed. Sequencing of the libraries was done on an Illumina HiSeq2000 using paired-end 100 bp reads. In the paper's pipeline: SOAPnuke was used to process the raw data, removing reads that contained adapters or uncalled bases, had a mean Phred below 15, or lacked an exact match to the constant primer or identifier. High-quality paired reads were merged with COPE v1.2.5, and unique nucleotide sequences were defined as clonotypes. MiTCR v1.1 was used to align clonotypes to the IMGT TRBV, TRBD and TRBJ reference segments. Analysis was restricted to V-J combinations with a frequency above 0.0001, which covered approximately 99% of repertoires. The TCS score was defined as F50 (clonal expansion) divided by E x V (chaos), with BLOSUM62-based TCRdist calculated between CDR3 peptides within each V-J. Welch's t-statistics and random forest reduced around 510 V-J features to 13, which were used in a naive Bayes classifier (R e1071). Starting from the raw public reads, TCRdb applied fastp trimming at Q25, assembled clones with MiXCR and retained in-frame beta chains. Identical CDR3 protein sequences are pooled into one entry, listed with their most common genes and DNA. TCRdb's processing, not the authors' own work, is the source of the V and J calls. The sample yields approximately 400,000 distinct CDR3 sequences; 15% to 19% were counted once. The ten largest clones take up approximately 7.5% of the sample.

Counted from cysteine to phenylalanine, this CDR3 has 13 amino acids. The DNA shown is the 39-base CDR3, in frame from base 1. V ends up 2 bases short and J 3 bases short, with an unmatched junction base count of 3. Sequences DFQATT (CDR1) and SNEGSKA (CDR2) are obtained from the germline V gene (reference sequence). What the study reported, not specific to this receptor: During validation, the model predicted progression to ophthalmopathy a median of around 7 months ahead of onset, with approximately 70% sensitivity and about 72% specificity. Most expanded thyroid clonotypes (frequency above 0.001) were also found in blood, which suggests that blood repertoires may mirror thyroid immune responses. No statistical method was used to fix the sample size in advance, and group allocation was not hidden from the investigators. In cross-validation, a model built on a 13 V-J signature told ophthalmopathy apart from stable hyperthyroidism with just under 90% sensitivity and about 81% specificity, and in testing the same model reached 80%/75%.

Stable Graves' hyperthyroidism was defined as the absence of progression to ophthalmopathy over 18 months of follow-up. The hyperthyroidism patients were between 18 and 65 years old and newly diagnosed, with a disease duration of less than 2 months. Exclusion was applied to patients with uncontrolled infections, other autoimmune diseases, pregnancy or lactation. Clinical symptoms, serum thyroxine and TRAb, thyroid ultrasound, and orbital computed tomography formed the basis for the diagnoses. PBMCs were isolated from 10 ml of fresh peripheral blood by Ficoll-Paque density gradient centrifugation. Trizol reagent was used to extract total RNA, and RNA quality was then checked on an Agilent 2100 Bioanalyzer.

This clonotype was sampled from a woman younger than 35 with Graves' hyperthyroidism. The chain employs TRBV20-1 and TRBJ2-5; TRBD2 agrees with 7 junctional bases. Sequencing input: blood. At the DNA level, the sequence is TGCAGTGCTAGAAGCGGGGCAGAAGAGACCCAGTACTTC. This sequence encodes CSARSGAEETQYF.